Listed below are T cell receptor beta chains from one sample, sequenced in a study of CD8 T cells in Susac syndrome. MiXCR, run by TCRdb on the immunoSEQ multiplex PCR reads, gives a single entry per CDR3 protein. The sample records 150,000 to 160,000 distinct CDR3 sequences, roughly 96% being singletons. Sequenced: CD4+ T cells from PBMCs. The source of these receptors is a human donor with Susac syndrome. Each CDR3 is given with its conserved first and last residue. Fields, in order: J gene, V gene, D gene, clone size, CDR3 protein, CDR3 DNA. D genes are given only for firm matches. Clone size appears in some rows only: once, few, many, or a class for an expanded clone.

TRBJ2-7 | TRBV5-4 | NA | NA | CASSFGRDIYF | TGTGCCAGCAGCTTTGGGAGGGACATCTACTTC
TRBJ2-7 | TRBV20-1 | NA | NA | CSARVTSKTYEQYF | TGCAGTGCTAGAGTAACCAGTAAGACCTACGAGCAGTACTTC
TRBJ2-4 | TRBV3-1 | NA | NA | CASSPPWGRDIQYF | TGTGCCAGCAGCCCCCCCTGGGGACGGGACATTCAGTACTTC
TRBJ2-1 | TRBV20-1 | TRBD1 | NA | CSADRGVYEQFF | TGCAGTGCAGACAGGGGGGTGTATGAGCAGTTCTTC
TRBJ1-5 | TRBV7-9 | TRBD1 | NA | CASSPGQNNQPQHF | TGTGCCAGCAGCCCGGGACAGAACAATCAGCCCCAGCATTTT
TRBJ2-3 | TRBV5-4 | TRBD2 | NA | CASSGTSRTDTQYF | TGTGCCAGCAGCGGGACTAGCCGTACAGATACGCAGTATTTT
TRBJ2-3 | TRBV7-2 | NA | NA | CASRRSSTGTDTQYF | TGTGCCAGCAGGCGCTCGAGTACAGGCACAGATACGCAGTATTTT
TRBJ2-5 | TRBV3-1 | NA | NA | CASSQRGGETQYF | TGTGCCAGCAGTCAACGGGGCGGAGAGACCCAGTACTTC
TRBJ1-1 | TRBV11-1 | TRBD1 | NA | CASSLPRQGKAFF | TGTGCCAGCAGCTTACCTCGACAGGGGAAAGCTTTCTTT
TRBJ1-2 | TRBV20-1 | NA | NA | CSASWQEGGYTF | TGCAGTGCTAGTTGGCAGGAGGGTGGCTACACCTTC
TRBJ2-7 | TRBV9 | TRBD1 | NA | CASSDRDSSSYEQYF | TGTGCCAGCAGCGACCGGGACAGCAGCTCCTACGAGCAGTACTTC
TRBJ2-5 | TRBV3-1 | TRBD2 | NA | CASSRIAGPGETQYF | TGTGCCAGCAGCCGGATAGCGGGGCCAGGGGAGACCCAGTACTTC
TRBJ2-3 | TRBV12-3/TRBV12-4 | NA | NA | CASSPRRVSTDTQYF | TGTGCCAGCAGCCCACGGAGGGTCAGCACAGATACGCAGTATTTT
TRBJ1-3 | TRBV7-8 | NA | NA | CASSSTGPRGNTIYF | TGTGCCAGCAGCTCCACGGGGCCGAGGGGAAACACCATATATTTT
TRBJ2-1 | TRBV29-1 | TRBD2 | NA | CSVGGRGVLAGNYNEQFF | TGCAGCGTTGGCGGCAGGGGAGTACTAGCGGGGAACTACAATGAGCAGTTCTTC
TRBJ2-1 | TRBV20-1 | TRBD2 | NA | CSARPLAGAYNEQFF | TGCAGTGCTAGACCGCTAGCGGGAGCTTACAATGAGCAGTTCTTC
TRBJ1-5 | TRBV4-1 | NA | NA | CASSQDQDSPATLPQHF | TGCGCCAGCAGCCAAGATCAAGACTCCCCAGCCACCTTGCCCCAGCATTTT
TRBJ1-3 | TRBV20-1 | NA | NA | CSATDGSSGNTIYF | TGCAGTGCAACGGACGGGAGCTCTGGAAACACCATATATTTT
TRBJ2-7 | TRBV4-2 | TRBD1 | NA | CASSQDFATGSYEQYF | TGTGCCAGCAGCCAAGATTTCGCGACAGGGAGCTACGAGCAGTACTTC
TRBJ2-4 | TRBV6-2/TRBV6-3 | NA | NA | CASSLQAKNIQYF | TGTGCCAGCAGTTTACAAGCCAAAAACATTCAGTACTTC
TRBJ1-1 | TRBV20-1 | NA | once | CSATPRVEGNTEAFF | TGCAGTGCTACCCCCCGGGTGGAGGGAAACACTGAAGCTTTCTTT
TRBJ1-2 | TRBV6-5 | TRBD1 | NA | CASSDAGGVYGYTF | TGTGCCAGCAGCGACGCAGGGGGCGTATATGGCTACACCTTC
TRBJ2-2 | TRBV4-2 | NA | NA | CASSQVRPRNRANTGELFF | TGTGCCAGCAGCCAAGTGCGGCCAAGAAATCGGGCGAACACCGGGGAGCTGTTTTTT
TRBJ2-1 | TRBV13 | NA | NA | CASSPASDWINYNEQFF | TGTGCCAGCAGCCCGGCTTCGGACTGGATCAACTACAATGAGCAGTTCTTC
TRBJ2-7 | TRBV20-1 | NA | NA | CSARVTYEQYF | TGCAGTGCTAGGGTTACGTACGAGCAGTACTTC
TRBJ1-2 | TRBV4-3 | TRBD1 | NA | CASRQTDRSYGYTF | TGCGCCAGTCGGCAAACGGACAGGAGCTATGGCTACACCTTC
TRBJ2-2 | TRBV29-1 | TRBD2 | NA | CSYLGGGNTGELFF | TGCAGCTACCTCGGGGGGGGTAACACCGGGGAGCTGTTTTTT
TRBJ1-5 | TRBV19 | NA | NA | CASSMLGGNQPQHF | TGTGCCAGTAGTATGTTAGGGGGCAATCAGCCCCAGCATTTT
TRBJ1-3 | TRBV13 | TRBD1 | NA | CASEGQGAGNTIYF | TGTGCCAGCGAAGGACAGGGGGCTGGAAACACCATATATTTT
TRBJ2-3 | TRBV24-1 | NA | NA | CATSSGSWVSDTQYF | TGTGCCACCAGCTCCGGGAGTTGGGTTTCAGATACGCAGTATTTT
TRBJ2-7 | TRBV4-3 | NA | NA | CASSQEVFYEQYF | TGCGCCAGCAGCCAAGAGGTCTTCTACGAGCAGTACTTC
TRBJ2-7 | TRBV12-3/TRBV12-4 | NA | NA | CASSAVNEQYF | TGTGCCAGCAGTGCCGTTAACGAGCAGTACTTC
TRBJ2-5 | TRBV13 | NA | NA | CASSAYGVRETQYF | TGTGCCAGCAGCGCCTACGGGGTGAGGGAGACCCAGTACTTC
TRBJ2-1 | TRBV3-1 | NA | NA | CASSRNPGERYNEQFF | TGTGCCAGCAGCCGCAACCCAGGAGAGCGGTACAATGAGCAGTTCTTC
TRBJ1-1 | TRBV21-1 | NA | NA | CASSPPGQGDTEAFF | TGTGCCAGCAGCCCGCCGGGACAGGGGGACACTGAAGCTTTCTTT
TRBJ2-6 | TRBV19 | NA | NA | CATMAGARGANVLTF | TGTGCCACAATGGCGGGGGCGCGGGGGGCCAACGTCCTGACTTTC
TRBJ2-1 | TRBV12-3/TRBV12-4 | TRBD2 | NA | CASTMTLAGGVTTYNEQFF | TGTGCCAGCACCATGACCTTAGCGGGGGGCGTAACAACCTACAATGAGCAGTTCTTC
TRBJ1-1 | TRBV25-1 | NA | once | CASSDPGYTEAFF | TGTGCCAGCAGTGACCCGGGATACACTGAAGCTTTCTTT
TRBJ1-5 | TRBV20-1 | NA | NA | CSARGGNQPQHF | TGCAGTGCTAGAGGGGGGAATCAGCCCCAGCATTTT